Below, 17 T cell receptor beta chains from the same sample are listed, as sequenced in a study of OX40 agonist ivuxolimab in advanced cancers. The protocol was immunoSEQ multiplex PCR, while the TCRdb copy is restricted to in-frame clones and leaves out a portion. The repertoire consists of tens of thousands of clones, with around 91% occurring once and the leading ten covering about 0.35%. The sample was CD4+ or CD8+ T cells sorted from blood, taken in a trial of the OX40 agonist ivuxolimab. These TCRs come from an adult with an advanced solid tumor such as melanoma, head and neck, liver or kidney cancer.

V usage is TRBV14 and J usage is TRBJ1-1; D not resolved. Trimming took off 2 bases at V and 5 bases at J, with 9 bases between the two ends. The CDR3 length is 13 residues. Looked up from germline, CDR1 is SGHDN and CDR2 is FVKESK. CDR3 nucleotides: TGTGCCAGCAGCCAATCCCCAAGAACTGAAGCTTTCTTT. Translation gives CASSQSPRTEAFF.

The gene calls are TRBV6-1 and TRBJ1-5, with D possibly being TRBD1 (6 bases). The V and J ends lost 3 bases and 5 bases respectively, with 8 bases between them. CDR3 size: 13 residues. CDR1 is MNHNS, CDR2 SASEGT, per germline. The CDR3 loop is CASSEGGHQPQHF. In nucleotides, the CDR3 is TGTGCCAGCAGTGAGGGGGGGCATCAGCCCCAGCATTTT.

The V gene is TRBV5-4, the J gene TRBJ2-1; 8 bases are a match to TRBD2. The CDR3 consists of 16 residues. The V gene end was trimmed by 4 bases and the J gene end by 5 bases; junction bases not matched to a gene: 11. Germline V gene sequence: CDR1 SGHNT, CDR2 YYREEE (reference sequence). CDR3 nucleotide sequence: TGTGCCAGCAGCCCCCCCAGCGGGGGCCCGGACAATGAGCAGTTCTTC. Amino acid sequence: CASSPPSGGPDNEQFF.

This chain connects TRBV6-1 to TRBJ2-6; D gene uncertain. The V gene's germline CDR1 is MNHNS and CDR2 SASEGT. The CDR3 sequence is 16 residues long. The V end lost 3 bases, the J end lost 0 bases, and 9 bases lay between the germline ends. The chain's CDR3 is CASSEYRPSGANVLTF. The CDR3 region has the DNA TGTGCCAGCAGTGAGTACCGTCCCTCTGGGGCCAACGTCCTGACTTTC.

The chain links TRBV18 to TRBJ1-4, with D possibly matching TRBD1 (5 bases). The germline V and J ends were trimmed by 3 bases and 5 bases, with 16 bases remaining between them. Per the germline V gene, CDR1 is KGHSH and CDR2 is LQKENI. The CDR3 has 16 amino acids. The CDR3 loop is CASSPRPGLENEKLFF. Here the CDR3 DNA reads TGTGCCAGCTCACCCCGCCCAGGGTTAGAGAATGAAAAACTGTTTTTT.

The J gene is TRBJ2-5, the V gene TRBV14; 7 bases agree with TRBD2. The V gene's germline CDR1 is SGHDN and CDR2 FVKESK. Trimming at V came to 2 bases and at J to 5 bases, leaving 2 bases not matched to a gene. The CDR3 covers 13 residues. The CDR3 sequence: CASSQMGGETQYF. CDR3 sequence (DNA): TGTGCCAGCAGCCAAATGGGAGGGGAGACCCAGTACTTC. Variable domain in full (rest from reference TRBV14 and TRBJ2-5): EAGVTQFPSHSVIEKGQTVTLRCDPISGHDNLYWYRRVMGKEIKFLLHFVKESKQDESGMPNNRFLAERTGGTYSTLKVQPAELEDSGVYFCASSQMGGETQYFGPGTRLLVL.

V and J are TRBV10-3 and TRBJ2-1; 12 bases agree with TRBD1. CDR1 and CDR2 (germline): ENHRY, SYGVKD. The CDR3 sequence is 14 residues long. V was clipped by 6 bases and J by 10 bases; unmatched bases: 7. In DNA, the CDR3 is TGTGCCATCAGCCGGGACAGGGGGCAAAGGGAGCAGTTCTTC. This translates into CAISRDRGQREQFF.

This chain connects TRBV6-5 to TRBJ2-1; 8 bases align to TRBD1. The CDR3 is made up of 14 amino acids. Germline V gene data show CDR1 as MNHEY and CDR2 as SVGAGI. V dropped 7 bases and J dropped 2; count of bases not matched to a gene: 4. The CDR3 loop is CASKGQGTYNEQFF. CDR3 in DNA: TGTGCCAGCAAAGGACAGGGTACCTACAATGAGCAGTTCTTC.

The gene calls are TRBV2 and TRBJ2-5; D is unresolved. Germline-derived CDR1 and CDR2 are SNHLY and FYNNEI. V was cut by 8 bases and J by 4 bases, with 8 bases left in between. This CDR3 spans 11 amino acids. This CDR3 reads CASGVVETQYF. In DNA, the CDR3 is TGTGCCAGCGGGGTCGTAGAGACCCAGTACTTC.

This clone was detected only once. The gene calls are TRBV28 and TRBJ1-4, with D maybe TRBD1 (5 bases). CDR3 size: 15 residues. The germline V gene encodes CDR1 MDHEN and CDR2 SYDVKM. V lost 5 bases to trimming and J lost 3 bases, with 13 bases between them. Here the CDR3 reads CASSKRGIANEKLFF. The CDR3 nucleotides read TGTGCCAGCAGTAAGAGGGGTATAGCTAATGAAAAACTGTTTTTT.

This chain connects TRBV10-3 to TRBJ1-5, with 8 bases lining up with TRBD1. This CDR3 region has 12 residues. Germline V lookup: CDR1 ENHRY, CDR2 SYGVKD. V lost 10 bases to trimming and J lost 6 bases; unmatched junction nucleotides: 5. The chain's CDR3 is CATGQGSQPQHF. The CDR3 nucleotides are TGTGCCACCGGACAGGGATCTCAGCCCCAGCATTTT.

This chain uses TRBV6-5 with TRBJ2-2; 9 bases match TRBD1. The CDR3 covers 14 residues. V shed 6 bases, J shed 5 bases, and the junction held 4 bases outside the gene matches. Germline CDR1 MNHEY, CDR2 SVGAGI. CDR3 sequence reads: CASRKQGATGELFF. In DNA, the CDR3 is TGTGCCAGCAGGAAACAGGGGGCAACCGGGGAGCTGTTTTTT.

The V and J genes are TRBV6-5 and TRBJ2-7; D may be TRBD1 (7 bases). V was cut by 5 bases and J by 6 bases, with 11 bases left in between. The CDR3 runs to 12 residues. Germline lookup yields CDR1 MNHEY and CDR2 SVGAGI. DNA of the CDR3: TGTGCCAGCAGTACCCAGGGGGGCGAGCAGTACGTC. Residues: CASSTQGGEQYV.

V usage is TRBV6-5 and J usage is TRBJ1-1; possibly TRBD1 for D (5 bases). CDR3 length: 14 residues. The ends were cut back, 0 bases at V and 6 bases at J, with 11 bases in the middle. Germline V gene data show CDR1 as MNHEY and CDR2 as SVGAGI. In DNA form, the CDR3 reads TGTGCCAGCAGTTACTCAGGGGTCGGGTCTGAAGCTTTCTTT. It encodes CASSYSGVGSEAFF.

This sequence joins TRBV5-1 and TRBJ2-2; no reliable D call. From germline, CDR1 is SGHRS and CDR2 YFSETQ. The CDR3 loop spans 15 amino acids. V was pared by 2 bases and J by 0 bases, with 8 bases between. This CDR3 is CASSLDGPNTGELFF. Written as DNA, the CDR3 is TGCGCCAGCAGCTTAGACGGCCCGAACACCGGGGAGCTGTTTTTT.

The chain is built from TRBV6-5 and TRBJ2-7; 7 bases map to TRBD1. Losses at the gene ends were 5 bases for V and 3 bases for J; bases not matched to a gene: 10. From germline, CDR1 is MNHEY and CDR2 SVGAGI. CDR3 size: 15 residues. The CDR3 bases are TGTGCCAGCAGTCCGGGGACAGATCTCCACTACGAGCAGTACGTC. This translates into CASSPGTDLHYEQYV.

In the case of this clone: A junction end diverges from the germline sequence, so it may reflect a read error. The rearrangement joins TRBV6-4 to TRBJ1-1; TRBD1 matches 11 bases. Germline CDR1 MRHNA, CDR2 SNTAGT. There are 17 residues in the CDR3. The DNA for the CDR3 is TGTGCCAGCAGTAACTCTCCCGGGACAGGGGGGAGAACTGAAGCTTTCTTT. Its protein is CASSNSPGTGGRTEAFF.